This T cell receptor (beta chain) stems from a study of pediatric ulcerative colitis. On this clone: The antigen is undetermined.

Looked up from germline, CDR1 is SEHNR and CDR2 is FQNEAQ (reference sequence). CDR3 length equals 12 residues. Trimming removed 2 bases at V and 3 bases at J, with 4 bases between. Using immunoSEQ multiplex PCR, the repertoire was profiled, and TCRdb retains in-frame clones only, with some absent. The data show around 68,000 clones, over 70% seen once. General study points: No controls had the two rectal clonotypes shared by ulcerative colitis patients. Two patients had blood samples with substantially reduced template counts.

Sequenced material: blood. J is TRBJ1-1 and V is TRBV7-9; D is undetermined. The clonotype comes from a boy younger than 18 with moderate ulcerative colitis. CDR3 region: CASSLTDTEAFF. The CDR3 bases are TGTGCCAGCAGCTTAACAGACACTGAAGCTTTCTTT.